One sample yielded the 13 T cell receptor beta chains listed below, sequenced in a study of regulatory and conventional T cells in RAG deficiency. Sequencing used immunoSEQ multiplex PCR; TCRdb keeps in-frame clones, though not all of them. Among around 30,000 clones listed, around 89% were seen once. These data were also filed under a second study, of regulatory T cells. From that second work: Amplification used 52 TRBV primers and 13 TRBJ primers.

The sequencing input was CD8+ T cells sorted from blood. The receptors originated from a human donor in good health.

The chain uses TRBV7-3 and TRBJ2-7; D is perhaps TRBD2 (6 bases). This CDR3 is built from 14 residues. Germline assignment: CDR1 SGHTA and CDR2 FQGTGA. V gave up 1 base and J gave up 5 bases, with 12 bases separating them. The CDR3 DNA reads TGTGCCAGCAGCTTAAGTGGAGGGGACGACGAGCAGTACTTC. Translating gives CASSLSGGDDEQYF.

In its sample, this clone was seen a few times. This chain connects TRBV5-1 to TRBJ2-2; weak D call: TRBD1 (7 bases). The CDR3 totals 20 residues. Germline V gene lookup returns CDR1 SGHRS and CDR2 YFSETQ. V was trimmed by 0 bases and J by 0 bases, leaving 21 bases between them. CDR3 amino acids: CASSLGTPGGPGPNTGELFF. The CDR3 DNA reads TGCGCCAGCAGCTTGGGTACCCCAGGGGGGCCCGGACCGAACACCGGGGAGCTGTTTTTT.

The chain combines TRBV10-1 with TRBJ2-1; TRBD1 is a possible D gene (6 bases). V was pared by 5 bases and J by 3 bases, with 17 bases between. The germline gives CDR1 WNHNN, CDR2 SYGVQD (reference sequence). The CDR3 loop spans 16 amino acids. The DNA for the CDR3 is TGCGCCAGCAGTTCGGACAGCCGATATGGCTACAATGAGCAGTTCTTC. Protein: CASSSDSRYGYNEQFF.

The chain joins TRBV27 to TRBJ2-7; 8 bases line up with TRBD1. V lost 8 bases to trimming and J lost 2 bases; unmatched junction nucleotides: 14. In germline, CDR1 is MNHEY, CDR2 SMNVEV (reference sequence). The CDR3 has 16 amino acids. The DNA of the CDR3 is TGTGCCAGCTCTCCCCCTGCGGACAGGGAGGCCTACGAGCAGTACTTC. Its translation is CASSPPADREAYEQYF.

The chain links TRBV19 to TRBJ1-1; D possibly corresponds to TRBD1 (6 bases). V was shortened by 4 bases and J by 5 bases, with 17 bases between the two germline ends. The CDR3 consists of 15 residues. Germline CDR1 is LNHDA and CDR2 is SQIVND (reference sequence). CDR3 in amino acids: CASSKAVGGATEAFF. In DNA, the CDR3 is TGTGCCAGTAGTAAGGCAGTCGGGGGCGCGACTGAAGCTTTCTTT.

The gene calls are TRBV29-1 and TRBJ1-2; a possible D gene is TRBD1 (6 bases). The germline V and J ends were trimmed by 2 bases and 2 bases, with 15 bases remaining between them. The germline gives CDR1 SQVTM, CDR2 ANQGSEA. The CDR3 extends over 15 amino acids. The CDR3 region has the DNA TGCAGCGTTGAAAGTTGGGCAGGGGAGAACTATGGCTACACCTTC. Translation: CSVESWAGENYGYTF.

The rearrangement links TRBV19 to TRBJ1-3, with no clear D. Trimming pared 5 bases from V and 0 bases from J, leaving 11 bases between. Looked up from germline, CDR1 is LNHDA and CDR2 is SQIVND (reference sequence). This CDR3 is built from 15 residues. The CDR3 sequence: CASSAVADSGNTIYF. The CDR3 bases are TGTGCCAGTAGTGCCGTCGCTGACTCTGGAAACACCATATATTTT.

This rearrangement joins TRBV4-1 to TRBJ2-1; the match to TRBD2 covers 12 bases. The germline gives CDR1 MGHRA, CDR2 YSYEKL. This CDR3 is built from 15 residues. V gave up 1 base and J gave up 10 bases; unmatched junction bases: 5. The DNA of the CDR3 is TGCGCCAGCAGCCAAGTCCGACTAGCGGGAGTCGAGCAGTTCTTC. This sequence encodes CASSQVRLAGVEQFF.

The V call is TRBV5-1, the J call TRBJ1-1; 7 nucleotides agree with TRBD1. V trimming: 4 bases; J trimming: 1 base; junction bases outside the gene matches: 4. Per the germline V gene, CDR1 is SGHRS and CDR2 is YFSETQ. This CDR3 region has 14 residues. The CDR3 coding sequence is TGCGCCAGCAGCGGCAGGACAGGGAACACTGAAGCTTTCTTT. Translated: CASSGRTGNTEAFF.

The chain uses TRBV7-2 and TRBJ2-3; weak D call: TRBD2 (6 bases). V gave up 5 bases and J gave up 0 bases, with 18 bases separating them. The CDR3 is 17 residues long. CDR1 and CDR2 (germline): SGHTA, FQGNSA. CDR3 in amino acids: CASSVAGRGPSTDTQYF. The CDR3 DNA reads TGTGCCAGCAGCGTGGCGGGGCGGGGCCCCAGCACAGATACGCAGTATTTT.

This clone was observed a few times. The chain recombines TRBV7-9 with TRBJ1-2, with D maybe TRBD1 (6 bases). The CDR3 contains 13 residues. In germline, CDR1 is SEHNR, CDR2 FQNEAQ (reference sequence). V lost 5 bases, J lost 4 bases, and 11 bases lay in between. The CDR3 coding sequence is TGTGCCAGCAGCCTAGAACAGGGCTATGGCTACACCTTC. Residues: CASSLEQGYGYTF. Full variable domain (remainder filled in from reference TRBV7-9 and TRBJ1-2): DTGVSQNPRHKITKRGQNVTFRCDPISEHNRLYWYRQTLGQGPEFLTYFQNEAQLEKSRLLSDRFSAERPKGSFSTLEIQRTEQGDSAMYLCASSLEQGYGYTFGSGTRLTVV.

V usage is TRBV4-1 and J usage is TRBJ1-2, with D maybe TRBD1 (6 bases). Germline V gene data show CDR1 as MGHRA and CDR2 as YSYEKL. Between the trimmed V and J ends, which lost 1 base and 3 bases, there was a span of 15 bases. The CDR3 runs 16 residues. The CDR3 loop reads CASSQVDRPEDYGYTF. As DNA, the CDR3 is TGCGCCAGCAGCCAAGTCGACAGGCCCGAGGACTATGGCTACACCTTC.

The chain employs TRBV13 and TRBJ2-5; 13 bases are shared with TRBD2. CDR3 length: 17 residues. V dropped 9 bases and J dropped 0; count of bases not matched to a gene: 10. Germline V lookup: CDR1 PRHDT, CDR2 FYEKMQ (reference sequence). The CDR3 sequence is CARSRWGLAGYQETQYF. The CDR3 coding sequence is TGTGCCAGAAGCCGTTGGGGACTAGCGGGGTACCAAGAGACCCAGTACTTC.